This TCR beta chain was retrieved from a study of T cells in Graves' hyperthyroidism and ophthalmopathy. Amplified TCR beta CDR3 regions derived from RNA transcripts. A first-round RT-PCR of the TCR CDR3 used the HTBI primer set. TCRdb itself ran the multiplex PCR reads through MiXCR, one entry per CDR3 protein. The repertoire holds some 560,000 distinct CDR3 sequences, with around 14% as singletons. The CDR3 covers 13 residues. V was cut by 7 bases and J by 5 bases, with 14 bases left in between. Germline V gene data show CDR1 as MNHNS and CDR2 as SASEGT. This clonotype has ten or more counts. This sequence was found in a woman aged 30 to 39 with Graves' hyperthyroidism. Sequencing was performed on blood. V usage is TRBV6-1 and J usage is TRBJ2-5, with no clear D. CDR3 in DNA: TGTGCCAGCAAAGCCGGGTTGGGTGAGACCCAGTACTTC. It codes for CASKAGLGETQYF.